The T cell receptor beta chain under discussion was sequenced for a study of esophageal squamous cell carcinoma under preoperative chemotherapy (dated by TCRdb to 2016 to 2019). At the level of the whole study: TCR repertoires were profiled in both peripheral blood T cells and tumor-infiltrating lymphocytes. The effects of paclitaxel-nedaplatin chemotherapy on T-cell receptor repertoires in patients with esophageal squamous cell carcinoma were assessed. The cohort comprised five or six patients with primary esophageal squamous cell carcinoma. Repertoires from samples obtained before paclitaxel-nedaplatin therapy were compared with repertoires from samples obtained after paclitaxel-nedaplatin therapy.

Counted from cysteine to phenylalanine, this CDR3 has 13 amino acids. The sequence is cut down to CDR3 DNA, 39 bases in frame from base 1. The CDR1 and CDR2 encoded by the germline V gene are WSHSY and SAAADI. The time point label of this sample denotes: after preoperative PTX-NDP chemotherapy. Patients received paclitaxel-nedaplatin as preoperative chemotherapy before surgery. This clonotype came up many times. Its antigen is currently not known. No much larger clonotype is one base removed from it; base qualities were not supplied. Library method: PCR. Sequencing used a HiSeq X Ten. High-throughput sequencing was used to characterize the TCR repertoires. TCRdb redid the processing of the public reads, applying fastp at Q25 and MiXCR, and retained in-frame beta chains. Merged by CDR3 protein, the rows form single entries marked with the most common genes and DNA. The sample table lists about 18,000 distinct CDR3 sequences, just over 45% of them with a count of one. Of the sample, roughly 29% falls within the top ten clones.

Broader findings and caveats from the paper: Rather than arising solely from local clonal changes, post-treatment tumor-infiltrating lymphocytes appeared to come partly from peripheral T cells that migrated into the tumor. Paclitaxel-nedaplatin therapy induced immediate and substantial clonotype frequency changes, with contraction more likely among abundant clones than amplification. The cohort was small, with only a few patients with esophageal squamous cell carcinoma analyzed. After chemotherapy, TCR diversity rose significantly in peripheral T cells, but this increase was not seen in tumor-infiltrating lymphocytes.

Sampling took place from a patient given preoperative chemotherapy. The source of this sequence is a human donor with esophageal squamous cell carcinoma. The donor label of this sample is uncertain. In this chain, TRBV10-2 is recombined with TRBJ2-1; 8 of the junction bases match TRBD2. The end of the DNA is better explained by TRBJ2-7, so the J call may be wrong. The CDR3 region: CASGLAGGGEQYF. In nucleotide form, the sequence is TGCGCCAGTGGACTAGCCGGAGGGGGCGAGCAGTACTTC.